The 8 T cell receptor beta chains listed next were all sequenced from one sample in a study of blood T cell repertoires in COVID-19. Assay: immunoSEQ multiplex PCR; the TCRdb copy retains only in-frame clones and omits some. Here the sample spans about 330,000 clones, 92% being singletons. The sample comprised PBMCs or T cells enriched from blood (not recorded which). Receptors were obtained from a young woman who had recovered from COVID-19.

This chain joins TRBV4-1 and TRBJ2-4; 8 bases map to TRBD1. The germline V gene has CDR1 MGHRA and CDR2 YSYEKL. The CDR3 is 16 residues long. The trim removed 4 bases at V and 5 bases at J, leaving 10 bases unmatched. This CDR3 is CASSPGQGGGQNIQYF. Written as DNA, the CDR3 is TGCGCCAGCAGCCCCGGACAGGGAGGAGGCCAAAACATTCAGTACTTC.

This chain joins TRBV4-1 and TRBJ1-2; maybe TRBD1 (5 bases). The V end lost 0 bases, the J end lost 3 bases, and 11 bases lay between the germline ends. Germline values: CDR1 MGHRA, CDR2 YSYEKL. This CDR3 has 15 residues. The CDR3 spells CASSQDTQGHYGYTF. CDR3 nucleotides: TGCGCCAGCAGCCAAGATACTCAGGGCCACTATGGCTACACCTTC.

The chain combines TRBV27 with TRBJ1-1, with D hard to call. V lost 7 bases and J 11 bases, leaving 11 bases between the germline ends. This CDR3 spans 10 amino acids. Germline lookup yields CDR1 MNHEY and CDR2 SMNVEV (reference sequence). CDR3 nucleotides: TGTGCCAGCACGCCTAATATGGCTTTCTTT. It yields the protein CASTPNMAFF.

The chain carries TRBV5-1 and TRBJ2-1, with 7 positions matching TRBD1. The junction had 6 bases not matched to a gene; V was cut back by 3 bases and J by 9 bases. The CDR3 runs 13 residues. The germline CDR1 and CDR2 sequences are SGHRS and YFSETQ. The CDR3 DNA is TGCGCCAGCAGCTCCGGACAGGCGGCTGAGCAGTTCTTC. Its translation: CASSSGQAAEQFF.

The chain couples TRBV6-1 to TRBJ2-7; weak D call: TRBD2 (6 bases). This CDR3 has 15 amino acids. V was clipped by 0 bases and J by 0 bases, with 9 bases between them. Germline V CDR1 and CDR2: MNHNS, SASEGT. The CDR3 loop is CASSEASGSSYEQYF. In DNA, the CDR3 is TGTGCCAGCAGTGAAGCCTCCGGGAGCTCCTACGAGCAGTACTTC.

The DNA for the CDR3 is TGTGCCAGCAGCCAGTCGGGAAATCAGCCCCAGCATTTT. Its protein product is CASSQSGNQPQHF. The chain is built from TRBV21-1 and TRBJ1-5. TRBV21-1 is termed a pseudogene. This CDR3 contains 13 residues.

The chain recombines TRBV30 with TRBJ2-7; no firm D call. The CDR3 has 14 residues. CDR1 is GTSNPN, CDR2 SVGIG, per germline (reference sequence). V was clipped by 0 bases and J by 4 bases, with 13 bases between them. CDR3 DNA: TGTGCCTGGAGTGTATCCCCCGTAAATTACGAGCAGTACTTC. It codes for CAWSVSPVNYEQYF.

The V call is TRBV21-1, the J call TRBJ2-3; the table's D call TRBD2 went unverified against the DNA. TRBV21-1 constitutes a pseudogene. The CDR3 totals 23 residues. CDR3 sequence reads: CASSKISGQGFVKTSGSTDTQYF. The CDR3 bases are TGTGCCAGCAGCAAAATCTCGGGACAGGGTTTTGTTAAGACTAGCGGTAGCACAGATACGCAGTATTTT.